These 8 T cell receptor beta chains share one sample of origin, sequenced in a study of shared clonotypes between healthy human individuals. As defined, naive CD8 cells were CD45RO-negative and positively selected for CCR7, with terminally differentiated effector memory CD45RA+ cells excluded. The table came from immunoSEQ multiplex PCR; TCRdb's copy has only in-frame clones and leaves some out. The table has about 600,000 clones, 95% to 98% seen once; the top ten hold 0.25% to 0.35%. Material for sequencing was naive CD8+ T cells sorted from blood. The receptors were sampled from a young man in good health.

This rearrangement joins TRBV5-1 to TRBJ2-5; the D call may be TRBD1 or TRBD2 (5 bases each). This CDR3 has 19 amino acids. Trimming pared 4 bases from V and 5 bases from J, leaving 30 bases between. In germline, CDR1 is SGHRS, CDR2 YFSETQ. Written as DNA, the CDR3 is TGCGCCAGCAGCCTGACCGGGAAACGACTTGGGGCAGTGGAGGAGACCCAGTACTTC. Protein sequence: CASSLTGKRLGAVEETQYF.

This chain connects TRBV6-6 to TRBJ2-4; the match to TRBD1 covers 9 bases. Trimming took 4 bases from V and 5 from J; bases not matched to a gene: 9. Germline CDR1 and CDR2: MNHNY and SVGAGI (reference sequence). This CDR3 has 16 amino acids. CDR3 sequence reads: CASSLDRGQQENIQYF. The DNA for the CDR3 is TGTGCCAGCAGTTTGGACAGGGGACAACAAGAAAACATTCAGTACTTC.

This chain joins TRBV11-2 and TRBJ2-2; 10 bases map to TRBD1. The V segment lost 5 bases and the J segment 8 bases; nucleotides outside the gene matches: 11. Germline V lookup: CDR1 SGHAT, CDR2 FQNNGV. This CDR3 is 16 amino acids long. CDR3 residues: CASSNQWDRGAGELFF. The CDR3 bases are TGTGCCAGCAGCAATCAATGGGACAGGGGTGCTGGGGAGCTGTTTTTT.

This chain joins TRBV28 and TRBJ2-1, with D maybe TRBD1 (6 bases). The CDR3 is 18 residues long. Germline-derived CDR1 and CDR2 are MDHEN and SYDVKM. V dropped 4 bases and J dropped 0 bases, with 19 bases sitting between them. The CDR3 DNA is TGTGCCAGCAGTTCCCCCCGTTACAGGGCCAGCTCCTACAATGAGCAGTTCTTC. Its translation is CASSSPRYRASSYNEQFF. Looking up the rest from reference TRBV28 and TRBJ2-1 gives the full variable domain: DVKVTQSSRYLVKRTGEKVFLECVQDMDHENMFWYRQDPGLGLRLIYFSYDVKMKEKGDIPEGYSVSREKKERFSLILESASTNQTSMYLCASSSPRYRASSYNEQFFGPGTRLTVL.

This chain links TRBV5-6 with TRBJ2-1; TRBD2 is a possible D gene (6 bases). The CDR3 runs to 13 residues. Germline V lookup: CDR1 SGHDT, CDR2 YYEEEE. V was cut by 0 bases and J by 9 bases, with 10 bases left in between. DNA of the CDR3: TGTGCCAGCAGCTTGGCCCAAGCGGGTGAGCAGTTCTTC. Translating it yields CASSLAQAGEQFF.

This clone was recorded once. The chain links TRBV19 to TRBJ2-7, with 8 bases fitting TRBD1. Germline CDR1 reads LNHDA; CDR2 reads SQIVND (reference sequence). V shed 6 bases and J 1 base; nucleotides not matched to a gene: 8. The CDR3 has 15 residues. The CDR3 nucleotides are TGTGCCAGTAGGGGTGCCGGGACAGGATCCTACGAGCAGTACTTC. Translated: CASRGAGTGSYEQYF.

V gene TRBV28 combines with J gene TRBJ2-7; possibly TRBD2 for D (5 bases). V lost 6 bases, J lost 7 bases, and 19 bases lay in between. This CDR3 contains 14 residues. The V gene's germline CDR1 is MDHEN and CDR2 SYDVKM. CDR3 amino acids: CASSSREVAVEQYF. CDR3 coding DNA: TGTGCCAGCAGCTCTCGGGAAGTTGCCGTAGAGCAGTACTTC. The whole variable domain, filled in from reference TRBV28 and TRBJ2-7, reads DVKVTQSSRYLVKRTGEKVFLECVQDMDHENMFWYRQDPGLGLRLIYFSYDVKMKEKGDIPEGYSVSREKKERFSLILESASTNQTSMYLCASSSREVAVEQYFGPGTRLTVT.

The chain carries TRBV11-2 and TRBJ2-3; TRBD2 matches at 7 bases. Trimming took 0 bases from V and 0 from J; bases not matched to a gene: 6. Germline CDR1 SGHAT, CDR2 FQNNGV. CDR3 length equals 17 residues. The CDR3 DNA is TGTGCCAGCAGCTTAGATTTAGCGGGCTCTAGCACAGATACGCAGTATTTT. Protein: CASSLDLAGSSTDTQYF.